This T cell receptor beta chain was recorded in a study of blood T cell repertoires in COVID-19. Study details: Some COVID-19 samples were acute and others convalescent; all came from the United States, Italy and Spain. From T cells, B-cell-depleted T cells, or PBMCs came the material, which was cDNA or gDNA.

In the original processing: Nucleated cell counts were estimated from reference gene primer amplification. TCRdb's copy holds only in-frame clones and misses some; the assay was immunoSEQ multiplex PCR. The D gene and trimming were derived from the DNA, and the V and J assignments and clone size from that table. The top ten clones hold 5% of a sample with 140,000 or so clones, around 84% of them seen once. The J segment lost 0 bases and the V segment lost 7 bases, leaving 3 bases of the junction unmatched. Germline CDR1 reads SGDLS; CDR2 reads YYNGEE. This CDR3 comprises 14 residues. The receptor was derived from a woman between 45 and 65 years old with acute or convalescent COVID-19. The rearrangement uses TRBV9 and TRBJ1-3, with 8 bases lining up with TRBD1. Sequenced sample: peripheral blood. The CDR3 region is CASAGQDSGNTIYF. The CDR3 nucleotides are TGTGCCAGCGCGGGACAGGACTCTGGAAACACCATATATTTT. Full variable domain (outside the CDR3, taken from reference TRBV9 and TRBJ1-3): DSGVTQTPKHLITATGQRVTLRCSPRSGDLSVYWYQQSLDQGLQFLIQYYNGEERAKGNILERFSAQQFPDLHSELNLSSLELGDSALYFCASAGQDSGNTIYFGEGSWLTVV.